The clone carrying this T cell receptor (beta chain) turned up a few times. V was clipped by 1 base and J by 10 bases, with 13 bases between them. Germline CDR1 is SEHNR and CDR2 is FQNEAQ (reference sequence). This CDR3 comprises 13 residues. This sample was included in a study of blood T cell repertoires in COVID-19. Assay used: immunoSEQ multiplex PCR; TCRdb lists only in-frame clones, some missing. Of over 60,000 clones listed, about four fifths are singletons. Sequencing used peripheral blood. The TCR comes from a human donor in a cohort sampled during active COVID-19. The genes are TRBV7-9 and TRBJ1-2, with a tentative D call TRBD1 (5 bases). For the CDR3, the DNA is TGTGCCAGCAGCTTAGTAGAACAGGCTTTCTACACCTTC. Translated: CASSLVEQAFYTF.